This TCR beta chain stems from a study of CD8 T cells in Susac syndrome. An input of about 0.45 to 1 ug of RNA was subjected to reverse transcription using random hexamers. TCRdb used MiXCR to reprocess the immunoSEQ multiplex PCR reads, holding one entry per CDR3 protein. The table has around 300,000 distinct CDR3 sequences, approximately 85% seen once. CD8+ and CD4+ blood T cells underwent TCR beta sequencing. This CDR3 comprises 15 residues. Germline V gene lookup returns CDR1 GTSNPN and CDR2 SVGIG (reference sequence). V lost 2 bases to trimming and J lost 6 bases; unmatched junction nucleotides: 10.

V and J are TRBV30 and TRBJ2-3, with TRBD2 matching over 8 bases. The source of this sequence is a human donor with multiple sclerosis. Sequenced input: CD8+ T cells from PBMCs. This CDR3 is CAWSTLLAGADTQYF. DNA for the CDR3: TGTGCCTGGAGTACACTTCTAGCGGGTGCGGATACGCAGTATTTT.